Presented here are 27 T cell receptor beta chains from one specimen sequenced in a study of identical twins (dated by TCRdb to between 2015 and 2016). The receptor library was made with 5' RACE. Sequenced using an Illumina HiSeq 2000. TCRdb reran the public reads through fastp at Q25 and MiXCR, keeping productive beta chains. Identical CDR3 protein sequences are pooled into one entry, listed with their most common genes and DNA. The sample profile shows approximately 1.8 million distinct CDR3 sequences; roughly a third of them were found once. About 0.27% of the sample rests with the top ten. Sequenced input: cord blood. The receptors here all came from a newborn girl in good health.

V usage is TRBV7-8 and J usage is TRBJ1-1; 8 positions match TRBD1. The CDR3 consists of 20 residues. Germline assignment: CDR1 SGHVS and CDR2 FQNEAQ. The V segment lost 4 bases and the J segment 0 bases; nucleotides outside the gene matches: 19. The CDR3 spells CASSSPLRIDRGNMNTEAFF. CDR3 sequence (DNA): TGTGCCAGCAGCTCCCCCCTCCGTATCGACAGGGGAAACATGAACACTGAAGCTTTCTTT.

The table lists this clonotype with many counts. The CDR3 sequence is CASTAFLYGYTF. CDR3 DNA sequence: TGTGCCAGCACGGCCTTCTTATATGGCTACACCTTC. This chain connects TRBV2 to TRBJ1-2; no clear D gene. The CDR3 is 12 amino acids. CDR1 SNHLY and CDR2 FYNNEI come from the germline V gene. Trimming cost V 7 bases and J 5 bases, with 11 bases left between them.

CDR3 in amino acids: CASFSPPYEQYF. CDR3 nucleotides: TGTGCCAGCTTTTCCCCGCCCTACGAGCAGTACTTC. The V call is TRBV2, the J call TRBJ2-7; D is unclear. In germline, CDR1 is SNHLY, CDR2 FYNNEI. Between the trimmed V and J ends, which lost 8 bases and 2 bases, there was a span of 10 bases. The CDR3 sequence is 12 residues long.

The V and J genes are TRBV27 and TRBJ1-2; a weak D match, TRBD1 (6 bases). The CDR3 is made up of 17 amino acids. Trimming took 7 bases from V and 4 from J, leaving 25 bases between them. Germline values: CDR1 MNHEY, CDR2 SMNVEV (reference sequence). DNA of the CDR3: TGTGCCAGCACCCAATATGGCTCGTGGGGGGGCGGCTATGGCTACACCTTC. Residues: CASTQYGSWGGGYGYTF.

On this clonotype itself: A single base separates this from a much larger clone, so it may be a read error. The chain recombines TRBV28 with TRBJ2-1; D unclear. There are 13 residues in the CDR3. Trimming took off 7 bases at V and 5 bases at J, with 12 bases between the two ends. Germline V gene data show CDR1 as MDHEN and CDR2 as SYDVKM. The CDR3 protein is CASNPGRHNEQFF. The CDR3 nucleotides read TGTGCCAGCAATCCAGGACGGCACAATGAGCAGTTCTTC.

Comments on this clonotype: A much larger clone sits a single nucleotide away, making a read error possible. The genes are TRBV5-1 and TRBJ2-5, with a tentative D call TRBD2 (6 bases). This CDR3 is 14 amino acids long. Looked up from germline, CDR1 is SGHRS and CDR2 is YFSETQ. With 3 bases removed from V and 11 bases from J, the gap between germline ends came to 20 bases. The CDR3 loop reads CASSWAFSGNEQYF. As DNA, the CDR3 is TGCGCCAGCAGCTGGGCCTTTAGCGGCAATGAGCAGTACTTC.

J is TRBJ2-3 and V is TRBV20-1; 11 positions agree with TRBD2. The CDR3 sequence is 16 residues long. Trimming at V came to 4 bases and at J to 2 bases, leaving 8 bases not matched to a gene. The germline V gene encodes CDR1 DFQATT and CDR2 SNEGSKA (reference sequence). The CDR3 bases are TGCAGTGCTACCCTAGCGGGGGGACGTCCCACAGATACGCAGTATTTT. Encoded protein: CSATLAGGRPTDTQYF.

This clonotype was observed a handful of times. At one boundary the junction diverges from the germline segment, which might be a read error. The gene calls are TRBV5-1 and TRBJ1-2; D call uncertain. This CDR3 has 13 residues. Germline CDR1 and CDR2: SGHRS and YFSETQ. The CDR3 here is CASSLVGSEGYTF. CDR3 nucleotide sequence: TGCGCCAGTAGCTTGGTTGGGTCGGAAGGCTACACCTTC.

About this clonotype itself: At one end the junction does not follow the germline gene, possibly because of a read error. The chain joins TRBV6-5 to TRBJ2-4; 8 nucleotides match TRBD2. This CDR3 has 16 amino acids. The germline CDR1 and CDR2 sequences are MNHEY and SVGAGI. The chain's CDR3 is CASSSGTRGAQNIQYF. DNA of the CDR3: TGTGCCAGCAGTTCAGGGACTAGGGGAGCCCAAAACATTCAGTACTTC.

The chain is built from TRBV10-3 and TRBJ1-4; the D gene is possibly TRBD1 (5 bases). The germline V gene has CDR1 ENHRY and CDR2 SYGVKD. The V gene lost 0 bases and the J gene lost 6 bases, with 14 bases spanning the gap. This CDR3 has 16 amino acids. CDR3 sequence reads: CAISESMGVRDEKLFF. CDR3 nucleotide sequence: TGTGCCATCAGTGAGTCAATGGGGGTCCGTGATGAAAAACTGTTTTTT.

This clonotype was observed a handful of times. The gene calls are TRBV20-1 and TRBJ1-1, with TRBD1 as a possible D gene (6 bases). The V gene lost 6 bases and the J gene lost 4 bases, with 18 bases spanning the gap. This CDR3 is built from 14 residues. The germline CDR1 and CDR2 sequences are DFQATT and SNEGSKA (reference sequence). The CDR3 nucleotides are TGCAGTGCCGAAATCGACAGGTCCATCACTGAAGCTTTCTTT. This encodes CSAEIDRSITEAFF.

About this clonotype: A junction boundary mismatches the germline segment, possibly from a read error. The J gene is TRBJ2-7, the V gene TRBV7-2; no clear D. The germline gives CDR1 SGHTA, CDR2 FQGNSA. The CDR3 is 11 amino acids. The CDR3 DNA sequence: TGTGCCGGCAGCTTGTTCCACGAGCAGTACTTC. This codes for CAGSLFHEQYF. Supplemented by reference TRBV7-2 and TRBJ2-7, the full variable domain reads GAGVSQSPSNKVTEKGKDVELRCDPISGHTALYWYRQSLGQGLEFLIYFQGNSAPDKSGLPSDRFSAERTGGSVSTLTIQRTQQEDSAVYLCAGSLFHEQYFGPGTRLTVT.

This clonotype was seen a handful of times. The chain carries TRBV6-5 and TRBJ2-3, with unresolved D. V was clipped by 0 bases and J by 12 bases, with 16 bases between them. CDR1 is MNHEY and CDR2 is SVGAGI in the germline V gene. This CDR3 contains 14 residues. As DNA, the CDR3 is TGTGCCAGCAGTTACTCAGCGAATGTGGATTCACAGTATTTT. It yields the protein CASSYSANVDSQYF.

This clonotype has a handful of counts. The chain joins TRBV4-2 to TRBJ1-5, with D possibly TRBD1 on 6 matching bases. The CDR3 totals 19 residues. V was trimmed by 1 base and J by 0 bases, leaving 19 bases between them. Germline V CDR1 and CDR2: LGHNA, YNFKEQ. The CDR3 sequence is CASSQAIKLGGNSNQPQHF. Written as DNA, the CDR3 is TGTGCCAGCAGCCAAGCTATAAAGCTGGGGGGCAATAGCAATCAGCCCCAGCATTTT.

The CDR3 bases are TGTGCCAGCAGCGATCCGGGACTAGCGCTATACAATGAGCAGTACTTC. Protein sequence: CASSDPGLALYNEQYF. The chain recombines TRBV28 with TRBJ2-7, with 10 positions matching TRBD2. The CDR3 spans 16 residues. Germline trimming cut 6 bases from V and 7 bases from J; bases unmatched to any gene: 15. CDR1 MDHEN and CDR2 SYDVKM come from the germline V gene. Full variable domain (remainder filled in from reference TRBV28 and TRBJ2-7): DVKVTQSSRYLVKRTGEKVFLECVQDMDHENMFWYRQDPGLGLRLIYFSYDVKMKEKGDIPEGYSVSREKKERFSLILESASTNQTSMYLCASSDPGLALYNEQYFGPGTRLTVT.

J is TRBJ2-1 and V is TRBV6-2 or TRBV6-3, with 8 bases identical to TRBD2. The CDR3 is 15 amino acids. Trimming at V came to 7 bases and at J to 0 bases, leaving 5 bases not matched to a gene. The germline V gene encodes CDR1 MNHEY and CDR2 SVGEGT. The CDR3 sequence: CASIPSGGSYNEQFF. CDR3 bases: TGTGCCAGCATCCCCAGCGGGGGCTCCTACAATGAGCAGTTCTTC.

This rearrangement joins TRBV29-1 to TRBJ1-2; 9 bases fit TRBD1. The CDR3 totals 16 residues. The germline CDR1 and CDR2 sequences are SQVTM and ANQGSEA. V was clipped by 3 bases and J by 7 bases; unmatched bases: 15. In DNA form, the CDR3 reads TGCAGCGTTGAGTCCCAACCCGGGACAGGGAGAGGTGGCTACACCTTC. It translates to CSVESQPGTGRGGYTF.

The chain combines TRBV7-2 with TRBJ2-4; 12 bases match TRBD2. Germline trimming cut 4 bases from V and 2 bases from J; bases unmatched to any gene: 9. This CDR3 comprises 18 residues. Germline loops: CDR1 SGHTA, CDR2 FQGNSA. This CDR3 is CASSYASSGGAPKNIQYF. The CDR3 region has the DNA TGTGCCAGCAGCTACGCGTCTAGCGGGGGGGCCCCCAAAAACATTCAGTACTTC.

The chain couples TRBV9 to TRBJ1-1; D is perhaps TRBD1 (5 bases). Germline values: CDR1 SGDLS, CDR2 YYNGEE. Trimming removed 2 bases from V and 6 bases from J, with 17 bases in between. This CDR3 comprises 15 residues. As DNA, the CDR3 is TGTGCCAGCAGCGTGTATCAGGGTCAGGACGCTGAAGCTTTCTTT. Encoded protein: CASSVYQGQDAEAFF. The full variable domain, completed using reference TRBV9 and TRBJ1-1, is DSGVTQTPKHLITATGQRVTLRCSPRSGDLSVYWYQQSLDQGLQFLIQYYNGEERAKGNILERFSAQQFPDLHSELNLSSLELGDSALYFCASSVYQGQDAEAFFGQGTRLTVV.

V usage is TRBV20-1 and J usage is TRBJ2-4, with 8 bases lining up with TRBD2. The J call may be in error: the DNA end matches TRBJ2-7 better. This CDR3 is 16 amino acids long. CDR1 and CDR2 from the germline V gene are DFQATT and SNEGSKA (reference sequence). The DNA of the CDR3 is TGCAGTGCTGCGGAACTAGCTCGGGGGGGGACCTACGAGCAGTACTTC. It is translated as CSAAELARGGTYEQYF.

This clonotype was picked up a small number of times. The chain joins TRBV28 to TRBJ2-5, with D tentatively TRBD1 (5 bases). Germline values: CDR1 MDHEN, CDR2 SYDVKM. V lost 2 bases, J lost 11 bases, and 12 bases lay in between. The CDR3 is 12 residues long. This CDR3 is CASSLTRVGQYF. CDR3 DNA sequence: TGTGCCAGCAGTTTAACCAGGGTGGGGCAGTACTTC. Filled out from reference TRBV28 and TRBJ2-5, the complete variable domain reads DVKVTQSSRYLVKRTGEKVFLECVQDMDHENMFWYRQDPGLGLRLIYFSYDVKMKEKGDIPEGYSVSREKKERFSLILESASTNQTSMYLCASSLTRVGQYFGPGTRLLVL.

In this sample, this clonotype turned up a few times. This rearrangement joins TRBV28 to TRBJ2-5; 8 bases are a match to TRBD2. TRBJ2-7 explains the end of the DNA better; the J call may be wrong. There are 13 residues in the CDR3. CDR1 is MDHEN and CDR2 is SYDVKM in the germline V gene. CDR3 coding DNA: TGTGCCAGCAGTTCCCCAGCGGGAGACGAGCAGTACTTC. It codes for CASSSPAGDEQYF.

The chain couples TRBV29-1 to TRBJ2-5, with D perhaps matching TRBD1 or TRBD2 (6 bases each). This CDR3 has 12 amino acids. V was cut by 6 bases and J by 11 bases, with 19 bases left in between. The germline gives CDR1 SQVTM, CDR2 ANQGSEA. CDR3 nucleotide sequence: TGCAGCGTAGGGCCAGGAGGGGGTGAGCAGTACTTC. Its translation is CSVGPGGGEQYF.

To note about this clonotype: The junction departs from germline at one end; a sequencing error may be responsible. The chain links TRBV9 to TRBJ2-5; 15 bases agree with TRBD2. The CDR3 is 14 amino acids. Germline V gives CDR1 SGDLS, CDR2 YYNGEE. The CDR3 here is CASTVGLAGGEQYF. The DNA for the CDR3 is TGTGCCAGCACCGTAGGACTAGCGGGAGGGGAGCAGTACTTC. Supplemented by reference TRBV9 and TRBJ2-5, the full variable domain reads DSGVTQTPKHLITATGQRVTLRCSPRSGDLSVYWYQQSLDQGLQFLIQYYNGEERAKGNILERFSAQQFPDLHSELNLSSLELGDSALYFCASTVGLAGGEQYFGPGTRLLVL.

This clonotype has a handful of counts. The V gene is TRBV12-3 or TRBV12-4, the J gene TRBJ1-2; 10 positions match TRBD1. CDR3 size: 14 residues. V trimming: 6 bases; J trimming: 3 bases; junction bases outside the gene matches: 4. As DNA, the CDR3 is TGTGCCAGCAGACGACAGGGGGCCGACTATGGCTACACCTTC. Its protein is CASRRQGADYGYTF.

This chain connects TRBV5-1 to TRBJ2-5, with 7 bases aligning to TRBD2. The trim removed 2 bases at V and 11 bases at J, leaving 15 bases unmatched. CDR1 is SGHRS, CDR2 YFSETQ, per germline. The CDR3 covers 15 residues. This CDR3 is CASSLRAGVEHEQYF. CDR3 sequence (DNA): TGCGCCAGCAGCTTAAGGGCGGGAGTCGAGCATGAGCAGTACTTC.

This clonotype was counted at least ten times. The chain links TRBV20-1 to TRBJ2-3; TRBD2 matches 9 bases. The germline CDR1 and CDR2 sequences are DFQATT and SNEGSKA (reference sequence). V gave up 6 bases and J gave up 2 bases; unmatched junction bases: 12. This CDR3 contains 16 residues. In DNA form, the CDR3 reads TGCAGTGCCCTAGCGGGGACTAGCCGTCCCACAGATACGCAGTATTTT. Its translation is CSALAGTSRPTDTQYF.